The 32 T cell receptor beta chains presented below share a single source sample, sequenced in a study of technical replicates of blood from a handful of donors. The repertoire was sequenced with immunoSEQ multiplex PCR; TCRdb's copy has only in-frame clones and lacks some. Of tens of thousands of clones detected, about 81% appear once; the ten largest clones hold roughly 4%. The sample comprised PBMCs. The receptors were gathered from a human donor in good health. Some clones in this sample may be carry-over from other donors' samples.

V usage is TRBV27 and J usage is TRBJ2-3; the match to TRBD2 covers 9 bases. The CDR3 extends over 19 amino acids. V lost 3 bases to trimming and J lost 0 bases; unmatched junction nucleotides: 13. Per the germline V gene, CDR1 is MNHEY and CDR2 is SMNVEV (reference sequence). This CDR3 is CASSFSLLTSGASTDTQYF. CDR3 nucleotides: TGTGCCAGCAGTTTCAGTTTACTGACTAGCGGAGCTAGCACAGATACGCAGTATTTT.

V gene TRBV29-1 combines with J gene TRBJ1-2; maybe TRBD1 (5 bases). CDR3 length: 17 amino acids. V gave up 3 bases and J gave up 4 bases, with 24 bases separating them. Looked up from germline, CDR1 is SQVTM and CDR2 is ANQGSEA. CDR3 loop: CSVDGEAGVGFGYGYTF. The CDR3 coding sequence is TGCAGCGTTGATGGGGAGGCGGGGGTCGGTTTCGGCTATGGCTACACCTTC.

The chain combines TRBV5-6 with TRBJ1-1; D call uncertain. This CDR3 has 14 residues. Germline CDR1 reads SGHDT; CDR2 reads YYEEEE. Trimming stripped 1 base from V and 1 base from J, with 8 bases between. The CDR3 DNA sequence: TGTGCCAGCAGCTTGCGTTGGGCGAACACTGAAGCTTTCTTT. Its translation: CASSLRWANTEAFF.

The CDR3 spells CASSKDRGYEKLFF. The CDR3 DNA is TGTGCCAGCTCAAAGGACAGGGGTTATGAAAAACTGTTTTTT. This chain joins TRBV2 and TRBJ1-4; 9 bases are a match to TRBD1. CDR1 is SNHLY, CDR2 FYNNEI, per germline. The CDR3 is 14 residues long. V lost 8 bases, J lost 6 bases, and 7 bases stayed unmatched. The full variable domain, with the rest looked up from reference TRBV2 and TRBJ1-4, is EPEVTQTPSHQVTQMGQEVILRCVPISNHLYFYWYRQILGQKVEFLVSFYNNEISEKSEIFDDQFSVERPDGSNFTLKIRSTKLEDSAMYFCASSKDRGYEKLFFGSGTQLSVL.

The CDR3 loop reads CSGQLTGNEQFF. The CDR3 bases are TGCAGCGGCCAGTTGACGGGCAATGAGCAGTTCTTC. The gene calls are TRBV29-1 and TRBJ2-1, with unresolved D. Trimming took 7 bases from V and 6 from J, leaving 13 bases between them. The length of the CDR3 is 12 residues. Germline-derived CDR1 and CDR2 are SQVTM and ANQGSEA.

As concerns this clone: The sample has other DNA sequences that encode this CDR3 too. V gene TRBV5-6 combines with J gene TRBJ2-7; 8 bases are shared with TRBD1. The germline V gene has CDR1 SGHDT and CDR2 YYEEEE. V shed 4 bases and J 1 base; nucleotides not matched to a gene: 4. The CDR3 is made up of 14 amino acids. CDR3 coding DNA: TGTGCCAGCAGCGCTACAGGGGGATCCTACGAGCAGTACTTC. Protein product: CASSATGGSYEQYF.

The chain recombines TRBV7-9 with TRBJ2-3, with TRBD2 matching 13 bases. Germline-derived CDR1 and CDR2 are SEHNR and FQNEAQ (reference sequence). Losses at the gene ends were 4 bases for V and 3 bases for J; bases not matched to a gene: 10. The CDR3 runs 18 residues. CDR3 loop: CASSSPGLAGPRTDTQYF. DNA of the CDR3: TGTGCCAGCAGCTCCCCGGGACTAGCGGGACCTAGGACAGATACGCAGTATTTT. Using reference TRBV7-9 and TRBJ2-3 for the parts outside the CDR3, the full variable domain is DTGVSQNPRHKITKRGQNVTFRCDPISEHNRLYWYRQTLGQGPEFLTYFQNEAQLEKSRLLSDRFSAERPKGSFSTLEIQRTEQGDSAMYLCASSSPGLAGPRTDTQYFGPGTRLTVL.

The chain uses TRBV20-1 and TRBJ2-1; TRBD2 might be the D (5 bases). Germline V gene lookup returns CDR1 DFQATT and CDR2 SNEGSKA (reference sequence). V shed 6 bases and J shed 7 bases, with 10 bases lying between them. The CDR3 runs to 11 residues. CDR3 nucleotides: TGCAGTGCCCGGGATTGGAATGAGCAGTTCTTC. Translated, it gives CSARDWNEQFF.

By share, this clone counts as medium-sized. CDR3 sequence: CASSQGTAGNTIYF. For the CDR3, the DNA is TGCGCCAGCAGCCAAGGGACAGCTGGAAACACCATATATTTT. This rearrangement joins TRBV4-1 to TRBJ1-3; possibly TRBD1 for D (6 bases). The CDR3 is 14 residues long. Germline loops: CDR1 MGHRA, CDR2 YSYEKL. The V and J ends lost 1 base and 2 bases respectively, with 6 bases between them.

The gene calls are TRBV9 and TRBJ2-1, with 10 bases aligning to TRBD2. Losses at the gene ends were 4 bases for V and 8 bases for J; bases not matched to a gene: 15. This CDR3 is 17 amino acids long. Germline V gene lookup returns CDR1 SGDLS and CDR2 YYNGEE. CDR3 amino acids: CASSSNRGTSVRDEQFF. CDR3 in DNA: TGTGCCAGCAGCTCTAACAGGGGGACTAGCGTTAGAGATGAGCAGTTCTTC.

This chain links TRBV7-9 with TRBJ1-4; the match to TRBD1 covers 9 bases. The V gene's germline CDR1 is SEHNR and CDR2 FQNEAQ (reference sequence). V shed 5 bases, J shed 8 bases, and the junction held 9 bases outside the gene matches. This CDR3 spans 15 amino acids. CDR3 sequence (DNA): TGTGCCAGCAGCGAGAGACAGGGGGTGGTAGAAAAACTGTTTTTT. Its protein product is CASSERQGVVEKLFF. The entire variable domain, with the rest obtained from reference TRBV7-9 and TRBJ1-4, is as follows: DTGVSQNPRHKITKRGQNVTFRCDPISEHNRLYWYRQTLGQGPEFLTYFQNEAQLEKSRLLSDRFSAERPKGSFSTLEIQRTEQGDSAMYLCASSERQGVVEKLFFGSGTQLSVL.

The gene calls are TRBV4-3 and TRBJ1-2, with TRBD1 matching 9 bases. The CDR3 runs to 16 residues. The germline gives CDR1 LGHNA, CDR2 YSLEER. Trimming cost V 4 bases and J 4 bases; bases outside gene matches: 10. The CDR3 nucleotides are TGCGCCAGCAGCCCTAATACAGGGGGCGCCGGCTATGGCTACACCTTC. Protein sequence: CASSPNTGGAGYGYTF.

The chain combines TRBV11-3 with TRBJ2-7; 10 nucleotides align to TRBD1. Germline CDR1 SGHNT, CDR2 YENEEA. CDR3 length equals 16 residues. The V segment lost 11 bases and the J segment 4 bases; nucleotides outside the gene matches: 17. The CDR3 DNA follows: TGTGCCGGAGGAGGGACCGGGACAGGGGCAAGATACGAGCAGTACTTC. This sequence encodes CAGGGTGTGARYEQYF.

The rearrangement uses TRBV4-2 and TRBJ2-7, with 8 bases fitting TRBD2. This CDR3 is built from 13 residues. Germline-derived CDR1 and CDR2 are LGHNA and YNFKEQ. After removal of 4 bases from V and 5 bases from J, the junction contained 4 bases not matched to a gene. The CDR3: CASSRRGEDEQYF. For the CDR3, the DNA is TGTGCCAGCAGCCGGCGGGGGGAAGACGAGCAGTACTTC.

V gene TRBV15 combines with J gene TRBJ2-1; 11 bases match TRBD1. This CDR3 comprises 14 residues. V shed 4 bases, J shed 7 bases, and the junction held 3 bases outside the gene matches. The germline CDR1 and CDR2 sequences are LNHNV and YYDKDF (reference sequence). The CDR3, as DNA: TGTGCCACCAGCACCGGGACAGGGGGTAATGAGCAGTTCTTC. As protein: CATSTGTGGNEQFF.

The gene calls are TRBV18 and TRBJ2-1; a weak D match, TRBD1 (6 bases). The CDR3 extends over 15 amino acids. The V and J ends lost 3 bases and 1 base respectively, with 10 bases between them. Germline-derived CDR1 and CDR2 are KGHSH and LQKENI. CDR3 residues: CASSPGQNSYNEQFF. DNA of the CDR3: TGTGCCAGCTCACCGGGACAAAATTCCTACAATGAGCAGTTCTTC.

The CDR3 reads CASSLQRGENTGELFF. DNA for the CDR3: TGTGCCAGCAGCCTTCAGCGGGGGGAAAACACCGGGGAGCTGTTTTTT. The genes are TRBV4-2 and TRBJ2-2; the match to TRBD2 covers 9 bases. This CDR3 is 16 amino acids long. Per the germline V gene, CDR1 is LGHNA and CDR2 is YNFKEQ. The V segment lost 4 bases and the J segment 2 bases; nucleotides outside the gene matches: 5.

V gene TRBV7-9 combines with J gene TRBJ2-5, with D possibly TRBD2 on 5 matching bases. V was cut by 5 bases and J by 2 bases, with 12 bases left in between. The V gene's germline CDR1 is SEHNR and CDR2 FQNEAQ (reference sequence). The CDR3 consists of 14 residues. CDR3 sequence (DNA): TGTGCCAGCAGCCTAAGCGGTCCTCAAGAGACCCAGTACTTC. Translation: CASSLSGPQETQYF.

V and J are TRBV10-2 and TRBJ2-1; a possible D gene is TRBD2 (5 bases). V was pared by 6 bases and J by 1 base, with 13 bases between. The CDR3 totals 15 residues. Germline CDR1 reads WSHSY; CDR2 reads SAAADI. This CDR3 is CASRPGNPSYNEQFF. The CDR3 bases are TGCGCCAGCAGACCCGGGAACCCTTCCTACAATGAGCAGTTCTTC.

The chain has TRBV29-1 and TRBJ2-5, with D tentatively TRBD2 (7 bases). Per germline, CDR1 SQVTM and CDR2 ANQGSEA. This CDR3 region has 13 residues. The V and J ends lost 5 bases and 5 bases respectively, with 15 bases between them. Here the CDR3 DNA reads TGCAGCGTTAGCCCTGGGGGGGCGGAGACCCAGTACTTC. Protein product: CSVSPGGAETQYF. Full variable domain (rest looked up from reference TRBV29-1 and TRBJ2-5): SAVISQKPSRDICQRGTSLTIQCQVDSQVTMMFWYRQQPGQSLTLIATANQGSEATYESGFVIDKFPISRPNLTFSTLTVSNMSPEDSSIYLCSVSPGGAETQYFGPGTRLLVL.

This clone was observed a single time. J is TRBJ1-4 and V is TRBV27; TRBD1 is a possible D gene (5 bases). The V and J ends lost 5 bases and 3 bases respectively, with 13 bases between them. The CDR3 runs to 15 residues. CDR1 MNHEY and CDR2 SMNVEV come from the germline V gene (reference sequence). The CDR3 sequence is CASSLTGGSNEKLFF. Written as DNA, the CDR3 is TGTGCCAGCAGTCTAACGGGGGGTTCTAATGAAAAACTGTTTTTT.

The chain employs TRBV5-1 and TRBJ2-2; 7 bases are a match to TRBD1. This CDR3 spans 16 amino acids. Trimming removed 3 bases from V and 0 bases from J; junction bases left unmatched: 5. Germline V gene data show CDR1 as SGHRS and CDR2 as YFSETQ. CDR3 in DNA: TGCGCCAGCAGCTCGACAGGGTTCACGAACACCGGGGAGCTGTTTTTT. This encodes CASSSTGFTNTGELFF.

The genes are TRBV11-2 and TRBJ1-2, with D possibly TRBD1 on 6 matching bases. Germline V gives CDR1 SGHAT, CDR2 FQNNGV. V was trimmed by 0 bases and J by 8 bases, leaving 13 bases between them. CDR3 length: 14 residues. The CDR3: CASSLDQGTRGYTF. DNA for the CDR3: TGTGCCAGCAGCTTAGACCAGGGGACGAGGGGCTACACCTTC.

In its sample, this clone was seen a few times. The chain is built from TRBV13 and TRBJ1-2; 9 bases map to TRBD1. Trimming cost V 5 bases and J 3 bases; bases outside gene matches: 4. This CDR3 region has 14 residues. The germline V gene has CDR1 PRHDT and CDR2 FYEKMQ (reference sequence). The CDR3 reads CASSPGQGYYGYTF. The DNA of the CDR3 is TGTGCCAGCAGCCCGGGACAGGGTTACTATGGCTACACCTTC.

The chain is built from TRBV7-9 and TRBJ2-3; D is perhaps TRBD2 (6 bases). V was cut by 10 bases and J by 2 bases, with 10 bases left in between. From germline, CDR1 is SEHNR and CDR2 FQNEAQ (reference sequence). The CDR3 extends over 12 amino acids. CDR3 protein: CATAGDTDTQYF. For the CDR3, the DNA is TGTGCCACAGCGGGTGACACAGATACGCAGTATTTT.

This clone was seen a single time. The J gene is TRBJ2-3, the V gene TRBV18, with D maybe TRBD2 (6 bases). The ends were cut back, 0 bases at V and 3 bases at J, with 13 bases in the middle. The CDR3 totals 16 residues. Germline loops: CDR1 KGHSH, CDR2 LQKENI. CDR3: CASSPPRRAGTDTQYF. CDR3 bases: TGTGCCAGCTCACCACCGAGGAGGGCCGGGACAGATACGCAGTATTTT.

V and J are TRBV29-1 and TRBJ2-5; the match to TRBD2 covers 7 bases. V dropped 8 bases and J dropped 5; count of bases not matched to a gene: 5. The CDR3 is 11 residues long. From germline, CDR1 is SQVTM and CDR2 ANQGSEA. CDR3 region: CSIGEGETQYF. CDR3 bases: TGCAGCATAGGGGAGGGGGAGACCCAGTACTTC. Complete variable domain (other parts from reference TRBV29-1 and TRBJ2-5): SAVISQKPSRDICQRGTSLTIQCQVDSQVTMMFWYRQQPGQSLTLIATANQGSEATYESGFVIDKFPISRPNLTFSTLTVSNMSPEDSSIYLCSIGEGETQYFGPGTRLLVL.

This chain joins TRBV2 and TRBJ2-7, with 10 bases matching TRBD2. The CDR3 is 13 amino acids. Germline trimming cut 1 base from V and 9 bases from J; bases unmatched to any gene: 3. Germline loops: CDR1 SNHLY, CDR2 FYNNEI. CDR3 nucleotides: TGTGCCAGCAGTGAAGAGGCTAGCGGGGGGCAGTACTTC. Its translation: CASSEEASGGQYF.

V usage is TRBV7-3 and J usage is TRBJ2-7, with 7 bases aligning to TRBD2. CDR1 is SGHTA and CDR2 is FQGTGA in the germline V gene. The ends lost 7 bases at V and 2 bases at J; junction bases unmatched: 11. The CDR3 extends over 15 amino acids. CDR3 in amino acids: CASTPWARETYEQYF. The CDR3 DNA follows: TGTGCCAGCACCCCCTGGGCGCGGGAGACCTACGAGCAGTACTTC. The full variable domain, rest sourced from reference TRBV7-3 and TRBJ2-7, is GAGVSQTPSNKVTEKGKYVELRCDPISGHTALYWYRQSLGQGPEFLIYFQGTGAADDSGLPNDRFFAVRPEGSVSTLKIQRTERGDSAVYLCASTPWARETYEQYFGPGTRLTVT.

The chain couples TRBV13 to TRBJ2-5; D is undetermined. Germline CDR1 and CDR2: PRHDT and FYEKMQ (reference sequence). The CDR3 is 14 residues long. The V end lost 1 base, the J end lost 7 bases, and 13 bases lay between the germline ends. The CDR3 sequence is CASSLAETTSTQYF. The CDR3 DNA is TGTGCCAGCAGCTTAGCTGAGACAACTTCGACCCAGTACTTC.

This clone was recorded once. The V and J genes are TRBV5-4 and TRBJ2-6, with TRBD1 matching over 7 bases. This CDR3 contains 17 residues. The V gene's germline CDR1 is SGHNT and CDR2 YYREEE (reference sequence). The junction had 6 bases not matched to a gene; V was cut back by 3 bases and J by 0 bases. The CDR3 is CASSSQRDSSGANVLTF. CDR3 coding DNA: TGTGCCAGCAGCTCCCAACGGGACAGCTCTGGGGCCAACGTCCTGACTTTC.

V and J are TRBV7-7 and TRBJ2-5; 7 positions agree with TRBD1. The length of the CDR3 is 13 residues. V shed 5 bases and J 5 bases; nucleotides not matched to a gene: 5. In germline, CDR1 is SSHAT, CDR2 FNYEAQ (reference sequence). The CDR3 region has the DNA TGTGCCAGCAGCCGACAGGGTCTCGAGACCCAGTACTTC. This codes for CASSRQGLETQYF.